This T cell receptor beta chain was captured by sequencing in a study of cytotoxic CD8 clonotypes in ibrutinib-treated CLL. Study-level results: For progressing versus sustained-remission patients, sampling times were not the same.

Germline V gene data show CDR1 as LGHNA and CDR2 as YSLEER. This CDR3 contains 15 residues. The V and J ends lost 6 bases and 5 bases, in that order; junction bases with no gene match: 8. Turning to this clone: Its target is unknown.

Here immunoSEQ multiplex PCR was the method, and the copy in TCRdb shows in-frame clones only, minus some. The table lists more than 25,000 clones, about 78% of them singletons, with roughly 48% in the top ten. The sample consisted of PBMCs, taken after 36 months of ibrutinib treatment. The TCR originated in a human donor with chronic lymphocytic leukemia. The gene calls are TRBV4-3 and TRBJ2-3; TRBD1 agrees at 10 bases. CDR3 coding DNA: TGCGCCAGCAGTCCCGGGACAGGGGTAGGAGATACGCAGTATTTT. This gives the protein CASSPGTGVGDTQYF.